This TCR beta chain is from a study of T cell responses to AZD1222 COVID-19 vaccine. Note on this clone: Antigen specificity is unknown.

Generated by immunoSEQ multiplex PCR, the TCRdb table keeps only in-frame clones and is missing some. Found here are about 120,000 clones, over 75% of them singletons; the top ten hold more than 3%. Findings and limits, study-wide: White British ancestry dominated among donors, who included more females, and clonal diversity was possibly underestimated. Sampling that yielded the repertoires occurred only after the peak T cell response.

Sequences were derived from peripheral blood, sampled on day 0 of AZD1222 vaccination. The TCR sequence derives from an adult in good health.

The CDR3 here is CASSFGQGNEQFF. The CDR3 DNA is TGCGCCAGCAGCTTTGGACAGGGCAATGAGCAGTTCTTC. V and J are TRBV5-1 and TRBJ2-1; 8 bases are a match to TRBD1. The germline CDR1 and CDR2 sequences are SGHRS and YFSETQ. CDR3 length: 13 amino acids. Losses at the gene ends were 2 bases for V and 6 bases for J; bases not matched to a gene: 1.